Listed below are T cell receptor beta chains from one sample, sequenced in a study of early T cells in non-severe SARS-CoV-2 infection. TCRdb re-analysed the 5' RACE reads in MiXCR, keeping a single row per CDR3 protein. The sample consists of tens of thousands of distinct CDR3 sequences, 15% of them appearing once. The source material was whole blood. These receptors originate from an adult who was a healthcare worker with PCR-confirmed SARS-CoV-2 infection or an uninfected control (not recorded which). Both conserved end residues are part of each CDR3. The D gene is left open where the match is weak. Some rows have no size entry. The others give once, few or many, or a class for an expanded clone.

11	NA	TRBV7-9	NA	TRBJ1-2	CASSRDAGYTF	TGTGCCAGCAGCCGGGATGCCGGCTACACCTTC
15	NA	TRBV6-2/TRBV6-3	NA	TRBJ2-1	CASSYSSGAYNEQFF	TGTGCCAGCAGTTACTCTAGTGGGGCGTACAATGAGCAGTTCTTC
15	many	TRBV4-1	NA	TRBJ2-7	CASSQDRGGAYEQYF	TGCGCCAGCAGCCAAGACCGGGGAGGTGCGTACGAGCAGTACTTC
14	NA	TRBV20-1	NA	TRBJ2-1	CSAYIALGLYEQFF	TGCAGTGCTTATATAGCCTTAGGGTTGTATGAGCAGTTCTTC
14	NA	TRBV20-1	NA	TRBJ2-5	CSAPSGATQETQYF	TGCAGTGCTCCCTCCGGGGCGACACAAGAGACCCAGTACTTC
15	many	TRBV6-6	NA	TRBJ2-6	CASVPGTSGANVLTF	TGTGCCAGCGTTCCGGGGACCTCTGGGGCCAACGTCCTGACTTTC
12	many	TRBV12-3/TRBV12-4	NA	TRBJ1-3	CASSSLGWTIYF	TGTGCCAGCAGTTCCCTGGGGTGGACCATATATTTT
15	NA	TRBV28	NA	TRBJ2-3	CASSFQVELRLTQYF	TGTGCCAGCAGTTTTCAGGTGGAGCTCCGCCTTACGCAGTATTTT
14	many	TRBV28	NA	TRBJ1-2	CASSLFTGMDGYTF	TGTGCCAGCAGTTTGTTCACAGGAATGGATGGCTACACCTTC
16	few	TRBV2	TRBD2	TRBJ2-5	CASSEALAGVEETQYF	TGTGCCAGCAGTGAAGCGCTAGCGGGAGTCGAAGAGACCCAGTACTTC
14	NA	TRBV27	NA	TRBJ2-1	CASSLVLPEDEQFF	TGTGCCAGCAGTTTGGTGCTACCTGAGGATGAGCAGTTCTTC
15	many	TRBV7-6	NA	TRBJ2-7	CASSPQGGAPYEQYF	TGTGCCAGCAGCCCGCAAGGAGGAGCACCTTACGAGCAGTACTTC
12	NA	TRBV5-6	TRBD1	TRBJ1-2	CASSIGQGLGTF	TGTGCCAGCAGCATCGGACAGGGGTTGGGCACCTTC
18	NA	TRBV20-1	TRBD2	TRBJ2-7	CSASRPLTSGRRAYEQYF	TGCAGTGCTAGTCGGCCGTTGACTAGCGGGAGGAGGGCCTACGAGCAGTACTTC
12	NA	TRBV28	NA	TRBJ2-2	CASGGYTGELFF	TGTGCCAGCGGGGGTTACACCGGGGAGCTGTTTTTT
15	NA	TRBV11-1	TRBD2	TRBJ2-1	CASSGPLAGVDEQFF	TGTGCCAGCAGCGGGCCATTAGCGGGAGTTGATGAGCAGTTCTTC
11	few	TRBV20-1	NA	TRBJ2-7	CSARIGYEQYF	TGCAGTGCTAGAATAGGATACGAGCAGTACTTC
15	many	TRBV20-1	TRBD2	TRBJ2-1	CSASKRGLVYNEQFF	TGCAGTGCTAGTAAACGGGGACTAGTCTACAATGAGCAGTTCTTC
14	many	TRBV11-2	TRBD1	TRBJ2-7	CASSRTGARIEQYF	TGTGCCAGCAGTCGGACAGGGGCTCGTATCGAGCAGTACTTC
20	few	TRBV3-1	TRBD2	TRBJ2-2	CASSQDPGLAGGPYTGELFF	TGTGCCAGCAGCCAAGATCCGGGACTAGCGGGAGGGCCTTACACCGGGGAGCTGTTTTTT
13	NA	TRBV6-9	NA	TRBJ2-7	CASSAKPRQDYGF	TGTGCCAGCAGCGCGAAACCCCGACAGGATTATGGCTTC
17	NA	TRBV5-6	TRBD1	TRBJ1-4	CASSFRDRGAANEKLFF	TGTGCCAGCAGCTTCCGGGACAGGGGAGCAGCTAATGAAAAACTGTTTTTT
15	few	TRBV28	TRBD1	TRBJ2-3	CASSLRGLGGDTQYF	TGTGCCAGCAGTTTAAGGGGGCTAGGAGGAGATACGCAGTATTTT
14	few	TRBV28	NA	TRBJ2-7	CASSPPNNRYEQYF	TGTGCCAGCAGTCCCCCCAATAACCGGTACGAGCAGTACTTC
16	NA	TRBV11-3	NA	TRBJ2-1	CASSFGGPLVYNEQFF	TGTGCCAGCAGCTTCGGGGGCCCTCTTGTCTACAATGAGCAGTTCTTC
15	few	TRBV28	NA	TRBJ2-1	CASTGGGASYNEQFF	TGTGCCAGCACGGGTGGCGGGGCCTCCTACAATGAGCAGTTCTTC
15	many	TRBV9	NA	TRBJ2-3	CASSVDGTLTDTQYF	TGTGCCAGCAGCGTAGATGGGACTCTCACAGATACGCAGTATTTT
10	NA	TRBV6-9	TRBD1	TRBJ2-7	CARETGGQYF	TGTGCCAGGGAGACAGGGGGCCAGTACTTC
17	NA	TRBV5-6	TRBD2	TRBJ2-3	CASSLKGLAASTDTQYF	TGTGCCAGCAGCTTGAAGGGACTAGCGGCTAGCACAGATACGCAGTATTTT
11	few	TRBV5-1	NA	TRBJ2-7	CASSYGVEQYF	TGCGCCAGCAGCTACGGTGTCGAGCAGTACTTC
15	NA	TRBV3-1	TRBD2	TRBJ2-3	CASSPAGASTDTQYF	TGTGCCAGCAGCCCAGCGGGAGCGAGCACAGATACGCAGTATTTT
14	NA	TRBV9	TRBD1	TRBJ2-3	CASSVEGQGYTQYF	TGTGCCAGCAGCGTAGAAGGACAGGGTTATACGCAGTATTTT
12	few	TRBV7-8	NA	TRBJ2-1	CASSLEGDEQFF	TGTGCCAGCAGCTTAGAGGGCGATGAGCAGTTCTTC
13	many	TRBV28	NA	TRBJ2-2	CASNLWGRGELFF	TGTGCCAGCAACTTGTGGGGGCGCGGGGAGCTGTTTTTT
14	NA	TRBV28	NA	TRBJ2-1	CATERHLSYNEQFF	TGTGCCACTGAGCGGCACCTCTCCTACAATGAGCAGTTCTTC
17	NA	TRBV7-9	TRBD2	TRBJ2-3	CASGGTSGRPATDTQYF	TGTGCCAGCGGAGGGACTAGCGGGAGGCCGGCCACAGATACGCAGTATTTT
16	NA	TRBV7-6	TRBD2	TRBJ2-1	CASSLAGLAGVNEQFF	TGTGCCAGCAGCTTAGCCGGACTAGCGGGAGTCAATGAGCAGTTCTTC
15	many	TRBV12-3/TRBV12-4	TRBD2	TRBJ2-7	CASSPGTNVIYEQYF	TGTGCCAGCAGTCCCGGGACTAACGTGATTTACGAGCAGTACTTC
15	many	TRBV5-6	TRBD1	TRBJ2-7	CASSPRDRGRYEQYF	TGTGCCAGCAGCCCCCGGGACAGGGGACGATACGAGCAGTACTTC
14	NA	TRBV27	TRBD1	TRBJ2-7	CASSRDRNSYEQYF	TGTGCCAGCAGTCGGGACAGAAACTCCTACGAGCAGTACTTC
16	NA	TRBV4-1	NA	TRBJ2-3	CASSQVGRLSTDTQYF	TGCGCCAGCAGCCAAGTAGGGCGCCTTAGCACAGATACGCAGTATTTT
16	few	TRBV5-1	TRBD2	TRBJ2-1	CASSMGLAGGPNEQFF	TGCGCCAGCAGCATGGGACTAGCGGGAGGACCCAATGAGCAGTTCTTC
14	few	TRBV15	NA	TRBJ1-2	CATSREGEAYGYTF	TGTGCCACCAGCAGAGAGGGAGAAGCCTATGGCTACACCTTC
19	NA	TRBV24-1	TRBD1	TRBJ2-1	CATSDRRWGTGPPYNEQFF	TGTGCCACCAGTGATCGCCGCTGGGGGACAGGGCCACCCTACAATGAGCAGTTCTTC
13	NA	TRBV10-1	NA	TRBJ2-1	CASSAGRYNEQFF	TGCGCCAGCAGTGCGGGGCGATACAATGAGCAGTTCTTC
16	few	TRBV6-5	NA	TRBJ2-3	CASSYRGGRSTDTQYF	TGTGCCAGCAGTTACCGAGGCGGCCGGAGCACAGATACGCAGTATTTT
17	NA	TRBV7-2	NA	TRBJ2-1	CASSPPPGRSTHNEQFF	TGTGCCAGCAGCCCCCCGCCCGGACGGAGCACTCACAATGAGCAGTTCTTC
11	NA	TRBV20-1	NA	TRBJ1-6	CSARVGSPLHF	TGCAGTGCTAGAGTCGGGTCACCCCTCCACTTT
13	few	TRBV20-1	NA	TRBJ2-4	CSALLDAKNIQYF	TGCAGTGCTCTACTGGACGCCAAAAACATTCAGTACTTC
15	few	TRBV5-1	TRBD2	TRBJ2-7	CASSHGTSGLNEQYF	TGCGCCAGCAGCCATGGGACTAGCGGACTGAACGAGCAGTACTTC
15	NA	TRBV15	NA	TRBJ1-6	CATSPRAGKNSPLHF	TGTGCCACCTCTCCCAGGGCAGGCAAGAATTCACCCCTCCACTTT